A selection of T cell receptor beta chains follows, all from one sample in a study of CD4 T cell repertoires in COVID-19. Assay: immunoSEQ multiplex PCR; the TCRdb copy retains only in-frame clones and omits some. The table has about 75,000 clones, under 90% seen once. The sample in question was CD4+ T cells from peripheral blood, obtained after recovery from COVID-19. The receptor set was obtained from a human donor who had COVID-19. CDR3s include the opening cysteine and the closing phenylalanine or tryptophan. A D gene is named only where the DNA matches it firmly. Clone size is shown for a subset of rows, as once, few, many or a class of expanded clone.

d_call	j_call	clone_size	v_call	cdr3_nt	cdr3_aa
-	TRBJ2-2	once	TRBV12-3/TRBV12-4	TGTGCCAGCAGAGAACGTCGGGGGACACGGCTGTTTTTT	CASRERRGTRLFF
-	TRBJ1-6	-	TRBV19	TGTGCCAGTAGTATAGGTGGAGGGGAGGGGTCACCCCTCCACTTT	CASSIGGGEGSPLHF
-	TRBJ2-2	-	TRBV12-5	TGTGCTAGTGAGGCTCAGGCCACCGGGGAGCTGTTTTTT	CASEAQATGELFF
-	TRBJ1-1	-	TRBV30	TGTGCCTGGAGCCAGGGGAGGGGTCGAGGCACTGAAGCTTTCTTT	CAWSQGRGRGTEAFF
TRBD2	TRBJ2-1	-	TRBV9	TGTGCCAGCAGCGTAGCGGGAGGTTGGAATGAGCAGTTCTTC	CASSVAGGWNEQFF
TRBD2	TRBJ2-3	-	TRBV6-4	TGTGCCAGCAGTGACGGGACTAGCGGGAGAGCGCCGCAGTATTTT	CASSDGTSGRAPQYF
-	TRBJ2-7	-	TRBV12-3/TRBV12-4	TGTGCCAGCAGCGACAGATCCTCCGAGCAGTACTTC	CASSDRSSEQYF
TRBD1	TRBJ2-5	medium-sized	TRBV5-1	TGCGCCAGCAGCGACCCGGGACAGGGGGCCGGGGAGACCCAGTACTTC	CASSDPGQGAGETQYF
-	TRBJ2-7	-	TRBV21-1	TGTGCCAGCAGCAAAGAGGCTAGCGGGGCGTCCTACGAGCAGTACTTC	CASSKEASGASYEQYF
-	TRBJ2-5	-	TRBV2	TGTGCCAGCAGTGAATTGGGACCCCAAGAGACCCAGTACTTC	CASSELGPQETQYF
-	TRBJ2-3	-	TRBV7-2	TGTGCCAGCAGCTTATTGTGGAGCACAGATACGCAGTATTTT	CASSLLWSTDTQYF
-	TRBJ1-2	-	TRBV27	TGTGCCAGCAGCCTGGCGGGCAGGGGTGACTATGGCTACACCTTC	CASSLAGRGDYGYTF
TRBD2	TRBJ2-3	-	TRBV11-2	TGTGCCAGCAGCTCTGGACTAGCGGGAAATACGCAGTATTTT	CASSSGLAGNTQYF
-	TRBJ2-7	-	TRBV5-1	TGCGCCAGCAGCTTCGGACAGACAGACGAGCAGTACTTC	CASSFGQTDEQYF
-	TRBJ1-1	-	TRBV5-1	TGCGCCAGCAGCTTGGCGGTATCGGGGGTGGGGACTGAAGCTTTCTTT	CASSLAVSGVGTEAFF
-	TRBJ1-2	-	TRBV6-1	TGTGCCAGCAGTGAAAATCGGAACTATGGCTACACCTTC	CASSENRNYGYTF
TRBD2	TRBJ2-1	once	TRBV11-2	TGTGCCAGCAGCTCTACCCGGACTAGCGGGAGATACAATGAGCAGTTCTTC	CASSSTRTSGRYNEQFF
-	TRBJ1-5	-	TRBV6-1	TGTGCCAGCAGTGAAGGACAAACTAGCAATCAGCCCCAGCATTTT	CASSEGQTSNQPQHF
-	TRBJ1-1	-	TRBV14	TGTGCCAGCAGCCATGCCGGAGGAGGGGAAAGAGCTTTCTTT	CASSHAGGGERAFF
-	TRBJ2-3	-	TRBV29-1	TGCAGCGACCAAACTCTACGGGGACATAATTTT	CSDQTLRGHNF
-	TRBJ1-3	-	TRBV10-3	TGTGCCATCGGGGGGACGAGAAACACCATATATTTT	CAIGGTRNTIYF
-	TRBJ1-5	-	TRBV28	TGTGCCAGCAGTTCCCCCGGGGCCCTAAATCAGCCCCAGCATTTT	CASSSPGALNQPQHF
TRBD1	TRBJ2-5	-	TRBV7-9	TGTGCCAGCAGCTCCGGGACAGGCCGGGGGGAGACCCAGTACTTC	CASSSGTGRGETQYF
TRBD1	TRBJ2-5	-	TRBV3-1/TRBV3-2	TGTGCCAGCAGCCAGGGACAGGGCACGGGAGAGACCCAGTACTTC	CASSQGQGTGETQYF
TRBD1	TRBJ2-7	-	TRBV28	TGTGCCAGCAGAGGACAGGGTAAGGTCTACGAGCAGTACTTC	CASRGQGKVYEQYF
TRBD1	TRBJ2-3	-	TRBV11-2	TGTGCCAGCAGCGTCGGACAGGGGGCTAATACGCAGTATTTT	CASSVGQGANTQYF
-	TRBJ1-1	-	TRBV2	TGTGCCAGCTCACCCTCAGGGTACACTGAAGCTTTCTTT	CASSPSGYTEAFF
TRBD2	TRBJ2-5	-	TRBV3-1/TRBV3-2	TGTGCCAGCAGCGCGGGAGGGCCGTGGGAGACCCAGTACTTC	CASSAGGPWETQYF
-	TRBJ1-1	-	TRBV10-3	TGTGCCATCAGTGAAGGGGTAAGGAACACTGAAGCTTTCTTT	CAISEGVRNTEAFF
-	TRBJ1-1	-	TRBV27	TGTGCCAGCAGTTTGGTTGCTACAGCGAACACTGAAGCTTTCTTT	CASSLVATANTEAFF
-	TRBJ1-5	-	TRBV6-5	TGTGCCTCCAGGCCGGTTGGGGGAAATCAGCCCCAGCATTTT	CASRPVGGNQPQHF
-	TRBJ1-4	-	TRBV2	TGTGCCAACGGTGACAGGCCTAATGAAAAACTGTTTTTT	CANGDRPNEKLFF
TRBD1	TRBJ1-1	-	TRBV18	TGTGCCAGCTCACCCGGGACAGGGGGCACTGAAGCTTTCTTT	CASSPGTGGTEAFF
-	TRBJ1-1	-	TRBV2	TGTGCCAGCATCCCTGGGAGGGGGAAAGGAGTGAACACTGAAGCTTTCTTT	CASIPGRGKGVNTEAFF
TRBD2	TRBJ2-5	-	TRBV20-1	TGCAGTGCTAGTGCGGCTAGCGGGGCACAAGAGACCCAGTACTTC	CSASAASGAQETQYF
-	TRBJ1-5	-	TRBV5-1	TGCGCCAGCAGCCTCGAGGGGGTAGGGTCGAGGCAGCCCCAGCATTTT	CASSLEGVGSRQPQHF
-	TRBJ2-7	-	TRBV11-1	TGTGCCAGCAGCTTCGGAAGGGGCGCCTCCTACGAGCAGTACTTC	CASSFGRGASYEQYF
-	TRBJ1-4	-	TRBV29-1	TGCAGCGTTGCCTCTATGGGGGGGGCTAATGAAAAACTGTTTTTT	CSVASMGGANEKLFF
-	TRBJ2-7	once	TRBV30	TGTGCCTGGAGTGTTAGATCCGATTTCGAGCAGTACTTC	CAWSVRSDFEQYF
-	TRBJ2-3	-	TRBV5-4	TGTGCCAGCAGCTTGGCGCGTTCCGGCACAGATACGCAGTATTTT	CASSLARSGTDTQYF
-	TRBJ2-4	-	TRBV11-2	TGTGCCAGCAGCTTAGTGGGTCCCCGTGAGGCCTCTCTAAAAAACATTCAGTACTTC	CASSLVGPREASLKNIQYF
TRBD1	TRBJ1-1	-	TRBV5-4	TGTGCCAGCAGCTTTGGACAGGTTGAAGCTTTCTTT	CASSFGQVEAFF
TRBD2	TRBJ2-5	-	TRBV4-2	TGTGCCAGCAGCCCCGGACTAGCGGGTGAAGTAGAGACCCAGTACTTC	CASSPGLAGEVETQYF
-	TRBJ1-5	-	TRBV7-2	TGTGCCAGCAGCTTAGCAGGGGTTAGCAATCAGCCCCAGCATTTT	CASSLAGVSNQPQHF
TRBD2	TRBJ2-2	-	TRBV4-2	TGTGCCAGCAGCCCCCTGGGGACTAGCGGGTTGCTTGGTGGGGGGGAGCTGTTTTTT	CASSPLGTSGLLGGGELFF
-	TRBJ2-3	-	TRBV7-6	TGTGCCAGCAGCTTATCGGGGTTACGCACAGATACGCAGTATTTT	CASSLSGLRTDTQYF
TRBD2	TRBJ2-1	-	TRBV28	TGTGCCAGCCTTATCCCGGGACTAGCGGGAGGGCGGCATGAGCAGTTCTTC	CASLIPGLAGGRHEQFF
TRBD1	TRBJ1-3	few	TRBV5-1	TGCGCCAGCAGCTTGGGGGCAACAGGGGCCGGAAACACCATATATTTT	CASSLGATGAGNTIYF
-	TRBJ2-7	-	TRBV4-1	TGCGCCAGCAGCCAAAGGGGACTTCGGTTCGGAGGTTTGGACGAGCAGTACTTC	CASSQRGLRFGGLDEQYF
-	TRBJ2-2	-	TRBV19	TGTGCCAGTAGTGTCCAGGGAGACACCGGGGAGCTGTTTTTT	CASSVQGDTGELFF
TRBD2	TRBJ2-2	-	TRBV11-2	TGTGCCAGCAGCCCGCCGGGCGGGAGGGTTACCGGGGAGCTGTTTTTT	CASSPPGGRVTGELFF
TRBD2	TRBJ2-7	-	TRBV11-2	TGTGCCAGCAGCTTTGGGGGAGCGGGATCCCTCTTGGAGCAGTACTTC	CASSFGGAGSLLEQYF
-	TRBJ2-5	once	TRBV5-1	TGCGCCAGCAGCTTGGCCGGAGGGCAGGGTGAAACCCAGTACTTC	CASSLAGGQGETQYF